This TCR beta chain comes out of a study of cytomegalovirus exposure and HLA in healthy donors. The V end lost 0 bases, the J end lost 2 bases, and 10 bases lay between the germline ends. Looked up from germline, CDR1 is SGDLS and CDR2 is YYNGEE. The CDR3 totals 15 residues. The PCR ran on 60 Vbeta and 13 Jbeta primers. This table comes from immunoSEQ multiplex PCR, and its TCRdb copy is limited to in-frame clones, with some not included. Its table records about 130,000 clones. About this clone itself: Its antigen remains unknown.

Study-wide findings and caveats: HLA alleles were associated with some 17,000 TCR beta sequences in a later analysis at 0.05 false discovery rate. High specificity and sensitivity for cytomegalovirus status were reported for the classifier. Among TCR beta chains, those listed as cytomegalovirus-associated numbered 164.

The sequenced material came from PBMCs. The gene calls are TRBV9 and TRBJ2-3, with TRBD2 as a possible D gene (6 bases). The TCR comes from a man in his thirties or forties in good health and CMV-seronegative. CDR3 in DNA: TGTGCCAGCAGCGTAGAGTCGGGACTCACAGATACGCAGTATTTT. Translated, it gives CASSVESGLTDTQYF.